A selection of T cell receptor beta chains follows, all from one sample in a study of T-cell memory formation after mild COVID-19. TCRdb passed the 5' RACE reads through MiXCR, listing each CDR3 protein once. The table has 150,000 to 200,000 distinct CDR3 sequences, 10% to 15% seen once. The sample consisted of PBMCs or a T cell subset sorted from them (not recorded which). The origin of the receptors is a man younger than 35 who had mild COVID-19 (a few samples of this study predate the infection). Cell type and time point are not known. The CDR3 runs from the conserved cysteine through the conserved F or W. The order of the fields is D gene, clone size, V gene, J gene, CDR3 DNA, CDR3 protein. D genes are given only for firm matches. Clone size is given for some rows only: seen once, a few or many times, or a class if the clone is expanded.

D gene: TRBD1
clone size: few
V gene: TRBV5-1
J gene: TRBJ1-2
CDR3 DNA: TGCGCCACCCTAACAGGGGCGGTTGACTATGGCTACACCTTC
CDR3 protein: CATLTGAVDYGYTF

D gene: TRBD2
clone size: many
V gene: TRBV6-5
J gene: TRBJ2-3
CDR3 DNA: TGTGCCAGCAGGTCTTTCGGGGGGTCAGATACGCAGTATTTT
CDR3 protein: CASRSFGGSDTQYF

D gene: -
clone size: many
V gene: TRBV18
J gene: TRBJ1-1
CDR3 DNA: TGTGCCAGCAGCCCCCAGGTTAACACTGAAGCTTTCTTT
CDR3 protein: CASSPQVNTEAFF

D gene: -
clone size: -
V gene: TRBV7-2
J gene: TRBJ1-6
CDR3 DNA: TGTGCCAGCAGCATAGTTGGGGGGCCCGCTAATTCACCCCTCCACTTT
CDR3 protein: CASSIVGGPANSPLHF

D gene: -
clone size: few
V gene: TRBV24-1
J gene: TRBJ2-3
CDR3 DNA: TGTGCCGTTTCGGGAGCAGATACGCAGTATTTT
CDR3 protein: CAVSGADTQYF

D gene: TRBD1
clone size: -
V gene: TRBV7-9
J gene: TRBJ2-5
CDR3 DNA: TGTGCCAGCAGCTTAAAAGGACAGGGGGGAAAGTTAGAGACCCAGTACTTC
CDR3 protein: CASSLKGQGGKLETQYF

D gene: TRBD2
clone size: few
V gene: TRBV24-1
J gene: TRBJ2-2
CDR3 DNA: TGTGCCACCAGTCGTAGCGGGGGCACCGGGGAGCTGTTTTTT
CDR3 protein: CATSRSGGTGELFF

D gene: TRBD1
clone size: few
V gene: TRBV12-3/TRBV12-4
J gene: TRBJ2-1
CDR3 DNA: TGTGCCAGCAGTATTACAGGGGGAAATGAGCAGTTCTTC
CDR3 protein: CASSITGGNEQFF

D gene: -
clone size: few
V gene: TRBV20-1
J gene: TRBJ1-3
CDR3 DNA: TGCAGTGCCCCCGAACGGACTTCGGGAAACACCATATATTTT
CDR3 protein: CSAPERTSGNTIYF

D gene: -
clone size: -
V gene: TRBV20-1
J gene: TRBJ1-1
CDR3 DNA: TGCAGTGCCTTGACAGACATGAACACTGAAGCTTTCTTT
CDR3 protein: CSALTDMNTEAFF

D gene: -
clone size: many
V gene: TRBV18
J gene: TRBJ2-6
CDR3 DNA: TGTGCCAGCTCACCAGGCTCTGGGGCCAACGTCCTGACTTTC
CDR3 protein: CASSPGSGANVLTF

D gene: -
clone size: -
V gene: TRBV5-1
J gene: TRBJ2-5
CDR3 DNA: TGCGCCAGCAGCGCGGGAGGGACAGGGCTGGAGACCCAGTACTTC
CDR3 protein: CASSAGGTGLETQYF

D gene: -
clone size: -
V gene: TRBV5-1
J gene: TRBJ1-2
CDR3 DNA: TGCGCCAGCAGCCCCCCGGACGTCTATGGCTACACCTTC
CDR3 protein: CASSPPDVYGYTF

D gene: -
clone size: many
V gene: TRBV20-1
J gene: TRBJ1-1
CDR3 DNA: TGCAGTGCTAGAGTCGGGGGCGCCAACACTGAAGCTTTCTTT
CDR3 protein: CSARVGGANTEAFF

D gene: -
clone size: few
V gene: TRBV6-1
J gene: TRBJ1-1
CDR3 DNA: TGTGCCAGCAGTGAAGCGGGGGGCGCAAGGTCTGAAGCTTTCTTT
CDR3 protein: CASSEAGGARSEAFF

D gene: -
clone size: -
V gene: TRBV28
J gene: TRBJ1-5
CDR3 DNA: TGTGCCAGCATCGCTCGCCATCAGCCCCAGCATTTT
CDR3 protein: CASIARHQPQHF

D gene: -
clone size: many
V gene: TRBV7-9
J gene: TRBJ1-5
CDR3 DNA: TGTGCCAGCAGTTTAGAGGGGGGTCAGCCCCAGCATTTT
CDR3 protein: CASSLEGGQPQHF

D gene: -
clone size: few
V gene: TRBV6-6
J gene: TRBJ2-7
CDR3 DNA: TGTGCCAGCAGACGGAGTACAGAGCAGTACTTC
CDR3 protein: CASRRSTEQYF

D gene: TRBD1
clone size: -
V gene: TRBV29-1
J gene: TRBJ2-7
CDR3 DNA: TGCAGCGTTGAGACAGGGGTGACCTACGAGCAGTACTTC
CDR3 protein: CSVETGVTYEQYF

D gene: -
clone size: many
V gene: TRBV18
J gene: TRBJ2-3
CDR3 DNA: TGTGCCAGCTCACCAGCAGATACGCAGTATTTT
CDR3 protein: CASSPADTQYF

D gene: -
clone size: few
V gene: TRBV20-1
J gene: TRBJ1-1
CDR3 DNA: TGCAGTGCCCTTCTACTTGGGACGGAAGCTTTCTTT
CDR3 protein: CSALLLGTEAFF

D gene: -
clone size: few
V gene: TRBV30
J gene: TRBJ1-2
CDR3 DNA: TGTGCCTGGAGTAGAGACAGGCCCTATGGCTACACCTTC
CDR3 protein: CAWSRDRPYGYTF

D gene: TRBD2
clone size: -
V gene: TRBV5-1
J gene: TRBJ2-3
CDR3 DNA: TGCGCCAGCAGCTTGGATGTAGCGGGAGGAGATACGCAGTATTTT
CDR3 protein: CASSLDVAGGDTQYF

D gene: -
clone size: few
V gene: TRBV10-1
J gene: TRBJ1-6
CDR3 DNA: TGCGCCAGCAGTGTGGAGAGACTCTATAATTCACCCCTCCACTTT
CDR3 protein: CASSVERLYNSPLHF

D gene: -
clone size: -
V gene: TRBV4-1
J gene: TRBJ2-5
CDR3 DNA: TGCGCCAGCAAGACTGGGGATAGGCAAGAGACCCAGTACTTC
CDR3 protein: CASKTGDRQETQYF

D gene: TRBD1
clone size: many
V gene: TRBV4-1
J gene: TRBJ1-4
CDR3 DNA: TGCGCCAGCAGCCACCACGGGACAGCCCATGAAAAACTGTTTTTT
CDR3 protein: CASSHHGTAHEKLFF

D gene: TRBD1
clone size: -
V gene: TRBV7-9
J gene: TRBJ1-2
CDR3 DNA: TGTGCCAGCAGTTCTGACAGGGGTTATTATGGCTACACCTTC
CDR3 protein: CASSSDRGYYGYTF

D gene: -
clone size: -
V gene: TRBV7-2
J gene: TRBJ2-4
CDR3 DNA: TGTGCCAGCAGCTTATTACCCAGACTAGCCAAAAACATTCAGTACTTC
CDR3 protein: CASSLLPRLAKNIQYF

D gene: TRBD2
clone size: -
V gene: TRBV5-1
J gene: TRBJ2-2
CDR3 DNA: TGCGCCAGCAGCTTCCTAGCGGGGTATTCGAACACCGGGGAGCTGTTTTTT
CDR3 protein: CASSFLAGYSNTGELFF

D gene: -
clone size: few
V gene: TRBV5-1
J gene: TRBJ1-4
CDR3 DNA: TGCGCCAGCAGCTCAACCGGGACGGCTAATGAAAAACTGTTTTTT
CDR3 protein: CASSSTGTANEKLFF

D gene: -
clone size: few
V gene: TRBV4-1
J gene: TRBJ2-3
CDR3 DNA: TGCGCCAGCAGCCAACCGTTGGTTGGGCGGGGCACAGATACGCAGTATTTT
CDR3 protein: CASSQPLVGRGTDTQYF

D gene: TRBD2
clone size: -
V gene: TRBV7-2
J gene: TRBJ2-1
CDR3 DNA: TGTGCCAGCAGCTTAGATGCGACCGGGGGGTACAATGAGCAGTTCTTC
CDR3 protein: CASSLDATGGYNEQFF

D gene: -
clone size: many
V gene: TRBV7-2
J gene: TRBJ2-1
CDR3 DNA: TGTGCCAGCAGCACACCACGACCCTACAATGAGCAGTTCTTC
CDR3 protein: CASSTPRPYNEQFF